The 6 T cell receptor beta chains below were found in one sample sequenced in a study of OX40 agonist ivuxolimab in advanced cancers. The method was immunoSEQ multiplex PCR; TCRdb's version includes in-frame clones alone and lacks a portion of them. The table records fewer than 14,000 clones, approximately 84% of them present only once. Source: CD4+ or CD8+ T cells sorted from blood, taken in a trial of the OX40 agonist ivuxolimab. Every receptor here comes from an adult with an advanced solid tumor such as melanoma, head and neck, liver or kidney cancer.

This clone was counted only a few times. This chain joins TRBV28 and TRBJ2-5; D ambiguous. The CDR3 loop spans 12 amino acids. The V gene's germline CDR1 is MDHEN and CDR2 SYDVKM. The V gene lost 3 bases and the J gene lost 5 bases, with 7 bases spanning the gap. DNA of the CDR3: TGTGCCAGCAGTTTTGGGCGGGAGACCCAGTACTTC. It encodes CASSFGRETQYF.

The chain couples TRBV7-3 to TRBJ2-6; D unresolved. V dropped 0 bases and J dropped 0 bases, with 12 bases sitting between them. Per the germline V gene, CDR1 is SGHTA and CDR2 is FQGTGA. The CDR3 totals 18 residues. The CDR3 DNA follows: TGTGCCAGCAGCTTAACTGGCACCCAGAGCTCTGGGGCCAACGTCCTGACTTTC. Residues: CASSLTGTQSSGANVLTF.

DNA for the CDR3: TGCGCCAGCAGCCCGAGGACAGGGGGCGCTTATGGCTACACCTTC. It encodes CASSPRTGGAYGYTF. The chain carries TRBV4-1 and TRBJ1-2; 11 nucleotides agree with TRBD1. J gave up 5 bases and V 4 bases, and 6 bases lay outside the gene matches. This CDR3 has 15 amino acids. Germline CDR1 reads MGHRA; CDR2 reads YSYEKL.

This clone is medium-sized in the sample. V is TRBV11-3 and J is TRBJ1-1; weak D call: TRBD1 (5 bases). V lost 3 bases to trimming and J lost 1 base, with 9 bases between them. The CDR3 totals 14 residues. The germline CDR1 and CDR2 sequences are SGHNT and YENEEA. The DNA for the CDR3 is TGTGCCAGCAGCTTCGGGGGATGGAACACTGAAGCTTTCTTT. It translates to CASSFGGWNTEAFF.

The chain is built from TRBV29-1 and TRBJ2-7; 7 positions match TRBD2. The CDR3 covers 15 residues. Germline loops: CDR1 SQVTM, CDR2 ANQGSEA. Trimming removed 2 bases from V and 3 bases from J; junction bases left unmatched: 10. As DNA, the CDR3 is TGCAGCGTTGAATCTGACAGAGCGGGGTACTACGAGCAGTACTTC. As protein: CSVESDRAGYYEQYF.

The chain employs TRBV13 and TRBJ2-2; 7 nucleotides line up with TRBD2. Germline V lookup: CDR1 PRHDT, CDR2 FYEKMQ (reference sequence). V lost 6 bases and J lost 2; bases outside the gene matches: 6. There are 15 residues in the CDR3. CDR3 sequence reads: CASRSSGDNTGELFF. CDR3 nucleotides: TGTGCCAGCAGATCTAGCGGAGATAACACCGGGGAGCTGTTTTTT.